A selection of T cell receptor beta chains follows, all from one sample in a study of T cells expressing NK-cell markers. Reanalyzing the 5' RACE reads, TCRdb keeps one entry per CDR3 protein, without DNA. The sample data list about 380,000 distinct CDR3 sequences. The sequenced sample consisted of blood T cells: a sorted CD56 or NKG2C T cell subset, CD4+ or CD8+ T cells, or bulk PBMC T cells (not recorded which). The receptors shown here come from a man aged 18 to 69 in good health. CDR3s include the opening cysteine and the closing phenylalanine or tryptophan. Clone size appears in some rows only: once, few, many, or a class for an expanded clone.

J | V | size | CDR3
TRBJ2-5 | TRBV4-1 | - | CASSFDSRGTQYF
TRBJ2-7 | TRBV7-9 | - | CASSPTTGTATEQYF
TRBJ2-4 | TRBV20-1 | - | CSAAPEGVAKNIQYF
TRBJ2-5 | TRBV7-3 | - | CASSFFQETQYF
TRBJ1-2 | TRBV5-6 | - | CASSLNRGPTNYGYTF
TRBJ1-1 | TRBV6-1 | - | CASSERGRTEAFF
TRBJ2-1 | TRBV10-3 | - | CAISERSGGANEQFF
TRBJ1-5 | TRBV2 | - | CASSQDGSSQPQHF
TRBJ2-1 | TRBV19 | - | CASSRQPGLAGNEQFF
TRBJ2-6 | TRBV19 | - | CASRGQGLLSGANVLTF
TRBJ1-2 | TRBV7-9 | - | CASSPRTDNYGYTF
TRBJ2-5 | TRBV4-2 | - | CASSQVVAGGRETQYF
TRBJ2-7 | TRBV5-1 | - | CASSSRASNPYEQYF
TRBJ2-5 | TRBV9 | - | CASSPRQGGQETQYF
TRBJ2-4 | TRBV15 | - | CATREGGGSKNIQYF
TRBJ2-4 | TRBV29-1 | - | CSVETGKAFGENIQYF
TRBJ2-5 | TRBV20-1 | - | CSAREASRPGETQYF
TRBJ2-6 | TRBV7-8 | - | CASSLVLGSGANVLTF
TRBJ1-1 | TRBV2 | - | CASRGTELTEAFF
TRBJ2-5 | TRBV7-2 | - | CASSSRNIETQYF
TRBJ2-7 | TRBV7-9 | medium-sized | CASSSKQGSNTYEQYF
TRBJ1-5 | TRBV27 | - | CASGDLRTSPSNQPQHF
TRBJ1-1 | TRBV12-3/TRBV12-4 | - | CASSRDQGRNTEAFF